Each of the 7 T cell receptor beta chains below was sequenced from the same sample in a study of PD-L1 blockade in urothelial cancer. The table came from immunoSEQ multiplex PCR; TCRdb's copy has only in-frame clones and leaves some out. The sample lists roughly 43,000 clones, 81% occurring once. Sequenced material: PBMCs, taken around atezolizumab (anti-PD-L1) treatment. These receptors originate from a man aged 65 to 79 with urothelial cancer.

This rearrangement joins TRBV19 to TRBJ1-1, with D possibly being TRBD1 (5 bases). The CDR3 contains 14 residues. The germline V gene encodes CDR1 LNHDA and CDR2 SQIVND (reference sequence). The V and J ends lost 8 bases and 0 bases respectively, with 13 bases between them. The CDR3: CASRGNLLNTEAFF. In DNA, the CDR3 is TGTGCCAGTCGGGGGAACTTATTGAACACTGAAGCTTTCTTT. The full variable domain, completed using reference TRBV19 and TRBJ1-1, is DGGITQSPKYLFRKEGQNVTLSCEQNLNHDAMYWYRQDPGQGLRLIYYSQIVNDFQKGDIAEGYSVSREKKESFPLTVTSAQKNPTAFYLCASRGNLLNTEAFFGQGTRLTVV.

The rearrangement links TRBV5-4 to TRBJ2-2; weak D call: TRBD1 (5 bases). The CDR3 has 14 residues. The germline V gene encodes CDR1 SGHNT and CDR2 YYREEE (reference sequence). Trimming cost V 0 bases and J 4 bases, with 7 bases left between them. In DNA form, the CDR3 reads TGTGCCAGCAGCTTGGGTGACAGCACCGGGGAGCTGTTTTTT. Amino acid sequence: CASSLGDSTGELFF. The whole variable domain, filled in from reference TRBV5-4 and TRBJ2-2, reads ETGVTQSPTHLIKTRGQQVTLRCSSQSGHNTVSWYQQALGQGPQFIFQYYREEENGRGNFPPRFSGLQFPNYSSELNVNALELDDSALYLCASSLGDSTGELFFGEGSRLTVL.

This chain connects TRBV6-6 to TRBJ1-5; D remains unclear. V lost 6 bases to trimming and J lost 3 bases, with 12 bases between them. CDR3 size: 14 residues. CDR1 MNHNY and CDR2 SVGAGI come from the germline V gene (reference sequence). CDR3 amino acids: CASSPNRFNQPQHF. The CDR3 region has the DNA TGTGCCAGCAGCCCCAACAGATTCAATCAGCCCCAGCATTTT.

The J gene is TRBJ2-7, the V gene TRBV4-3, with TRBD2 identical over 8 bases. J gave up 2 bases and V 0 bases, and 6 bases lay outside the gene matches. The CDR3 length is 16 residues. CDR1 and CDR2 from the germline V gene are LGHNA and YSLEER. The CDR3 sequence: CASSQDWTSRAYEQYF. Here the CDR3 DNA reads TGCGCCAGCAGCCAAGATTGGACTAGCCGAGCCTACGAGCAGTACTTC.

The rearrangement uses TRBV5-1 and TRBJ2-2; 8 nucleotides match TRBD1. CDR1 and CDR2 (germline): SGHRS, YFSETQ. The CDR3 contains 20 residues. V lost 0 bases, J lost 3 bases, and 16 bases stayed unmatched. CDR3 region: CASSLDPGGWTGLDTGELFF. In DNA form, the CDR3 reads TGCGCCAGCAGCTTGGATCCAGGGGGGTGGACAGGGCTCGACACCGGGGAGCTGTTTTTT.

This clone showed up just a few times. V is TRBV9 and J is TRBJ2-2, with 14 bases that match TRBD2. The CDR3 has 17 residues. The V segment lost 2 bases and the J segment 4 bases; nucleotides outside the gene matches: 4. Looked up from germline, CDR1 is SGDLS and CDR2 is YYNGEE. This CDR3 reads CASSVGGLAGVTGELFF. The CDR3 DNA sequence: TGTGCCAGCAGCGTGGGGGGACTAGCGGGAGTCACCGGGGAGCTGTTTTTT.

The J gene is TRBJ1-5, the V gene TRBV9, with 7 nucleotides matching TRBD1. Trimming removed 0 bases from V and 0 bases from J; junction bases left unmatched: 3. This CDR3 has 16 residues. Germline V gene data show CDR1 as SGDLS and CDR2 as YYNGEE. CDR3 sequence (DNA): TGTGCCAGCAGCGTAGGGACAGGAGATAGCAATCAGCCCCAGCATTTT. It translates to CASSVGTGDSNQPQHF.